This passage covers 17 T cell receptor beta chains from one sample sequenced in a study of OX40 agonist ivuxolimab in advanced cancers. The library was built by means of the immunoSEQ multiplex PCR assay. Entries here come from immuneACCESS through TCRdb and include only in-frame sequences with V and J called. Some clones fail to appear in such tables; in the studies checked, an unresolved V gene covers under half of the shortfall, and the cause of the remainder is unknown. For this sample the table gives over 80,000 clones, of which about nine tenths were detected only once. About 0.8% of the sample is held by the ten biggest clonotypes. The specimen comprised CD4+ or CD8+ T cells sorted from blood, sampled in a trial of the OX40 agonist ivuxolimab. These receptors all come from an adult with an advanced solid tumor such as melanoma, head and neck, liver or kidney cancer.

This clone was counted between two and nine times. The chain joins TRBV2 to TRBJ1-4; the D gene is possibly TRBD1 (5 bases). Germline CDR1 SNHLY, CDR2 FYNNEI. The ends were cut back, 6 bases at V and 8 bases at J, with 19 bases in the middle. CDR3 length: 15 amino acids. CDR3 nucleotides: TGTGCCAGCAGCAACCAAAACAGGCCAGGGGAAAAACTGTTTTTT. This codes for CASSNQNRPGEKLFF.

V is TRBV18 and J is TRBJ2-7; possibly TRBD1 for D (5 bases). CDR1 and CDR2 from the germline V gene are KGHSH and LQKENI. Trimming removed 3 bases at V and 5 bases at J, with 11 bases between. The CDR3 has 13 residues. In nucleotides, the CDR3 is TGTGCCAGCTCACCGGCCAAGGGGAACGAGCAGTACGTC. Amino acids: CASSPAKGNEQYV.

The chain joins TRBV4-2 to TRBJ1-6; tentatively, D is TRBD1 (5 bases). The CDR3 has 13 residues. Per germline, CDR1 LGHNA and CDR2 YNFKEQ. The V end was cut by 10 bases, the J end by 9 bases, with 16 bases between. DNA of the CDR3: TGTGCCACCGCAGGGCCTACCCCTTCACCCCTCCACTTT. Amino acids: CATAGPTPSPLHF.

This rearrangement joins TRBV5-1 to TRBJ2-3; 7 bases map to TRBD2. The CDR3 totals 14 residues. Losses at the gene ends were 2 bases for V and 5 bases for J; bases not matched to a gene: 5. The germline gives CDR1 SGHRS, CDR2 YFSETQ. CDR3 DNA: TGCGCCAGCAGCTTTAGTATAGCGGGAGATACGCAGTATTTT. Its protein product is CASSFSIAGDTQYF.

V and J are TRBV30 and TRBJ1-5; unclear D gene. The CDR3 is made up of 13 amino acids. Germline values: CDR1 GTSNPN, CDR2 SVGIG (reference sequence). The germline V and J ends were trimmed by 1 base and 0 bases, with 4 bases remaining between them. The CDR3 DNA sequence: TGTGCCTGGAGTGATCGTAGCAATCAGCCCCAGCATTTT. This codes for CAWSDRSNQPQHF.

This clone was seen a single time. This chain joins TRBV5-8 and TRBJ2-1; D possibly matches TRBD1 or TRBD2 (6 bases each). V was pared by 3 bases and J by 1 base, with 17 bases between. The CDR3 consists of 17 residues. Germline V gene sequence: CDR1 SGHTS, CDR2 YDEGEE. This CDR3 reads CASSSWTGAGSYNEQFF. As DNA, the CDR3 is TGTGCCAGCAGCTCCTGGACGGGGGCCGGGTCCTACAATGAGCAGTTCTTC.

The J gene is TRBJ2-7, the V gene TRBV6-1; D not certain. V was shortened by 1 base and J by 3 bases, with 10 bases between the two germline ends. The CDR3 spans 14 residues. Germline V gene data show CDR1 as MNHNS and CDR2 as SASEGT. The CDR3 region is CASSEVNRRYEQYF. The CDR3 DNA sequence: TGTGCCAGCAGTGAAGTCAACAGACGCTACGAGCAGTACTTC.

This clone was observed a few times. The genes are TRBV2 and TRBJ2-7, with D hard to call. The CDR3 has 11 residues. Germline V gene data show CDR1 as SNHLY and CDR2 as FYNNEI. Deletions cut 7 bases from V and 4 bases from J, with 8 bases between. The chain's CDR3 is CASTQDYEQYF. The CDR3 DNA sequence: TGTGCCAGCACCCAAGATTACGAGCAGTACTTC.

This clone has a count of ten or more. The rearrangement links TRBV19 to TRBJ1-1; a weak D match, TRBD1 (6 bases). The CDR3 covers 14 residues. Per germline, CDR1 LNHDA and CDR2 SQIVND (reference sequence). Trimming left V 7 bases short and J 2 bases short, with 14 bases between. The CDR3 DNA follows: TGTGCCAGTAAACGTCCGACAGGTAACACTGAAGCTTTCTTT. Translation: CASKRPTGNTEAFF.

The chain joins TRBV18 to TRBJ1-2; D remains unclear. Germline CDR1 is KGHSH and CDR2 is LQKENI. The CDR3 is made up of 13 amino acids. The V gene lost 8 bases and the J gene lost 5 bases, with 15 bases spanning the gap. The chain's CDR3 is CASAAMSGYGYTF. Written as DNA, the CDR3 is TGTGCCAGCGCCGCCATGTCGGGTTATGGCTACACCTTC. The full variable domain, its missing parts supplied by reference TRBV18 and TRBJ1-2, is NAGVMQNPRHLVRRRGQEARLRCSPMKGHSHVYWYRQLPEEGLKFMVYLQKENIIDESGMPKERFSAEFPKEGPSILRIQQVVRGDSAAYFCASAAMSGYGYTFGSGTRLTVV.

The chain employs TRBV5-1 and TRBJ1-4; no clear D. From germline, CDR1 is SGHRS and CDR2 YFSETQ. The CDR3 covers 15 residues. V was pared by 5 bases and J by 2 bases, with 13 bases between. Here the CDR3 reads CASSSTSGTNEKLFF. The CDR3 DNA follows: TGCGCCAGCAGTTCGACGTCAGGTACTAATGAAAAACTGTTTTTT.

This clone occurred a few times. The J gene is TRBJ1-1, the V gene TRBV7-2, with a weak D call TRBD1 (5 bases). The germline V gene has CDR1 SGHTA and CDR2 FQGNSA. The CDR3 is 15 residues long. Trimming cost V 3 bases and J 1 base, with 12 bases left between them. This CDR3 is CASSLIPTANTEAFF. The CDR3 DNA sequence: TGTGCCAGCAGCTTGATACCGACAGCGAACACTGAAGCTTTCTTT.

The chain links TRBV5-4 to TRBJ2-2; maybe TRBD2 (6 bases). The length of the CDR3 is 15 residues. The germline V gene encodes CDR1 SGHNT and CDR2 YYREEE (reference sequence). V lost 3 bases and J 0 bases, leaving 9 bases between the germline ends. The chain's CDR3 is CASSSGLANTGELFF. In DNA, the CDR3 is TGTGCCAGCAGCTCGGGACTCGCGAACACCGGGGAGCTGTTTTTT.

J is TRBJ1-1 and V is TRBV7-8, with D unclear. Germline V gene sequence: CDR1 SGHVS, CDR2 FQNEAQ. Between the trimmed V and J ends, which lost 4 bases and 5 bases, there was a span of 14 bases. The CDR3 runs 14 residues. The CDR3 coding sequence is TGTGCCAGCAGCTCGACTCGGGGAAGTACTGAAGCTTTCTTT. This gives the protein CASSSTRGSTEAFF. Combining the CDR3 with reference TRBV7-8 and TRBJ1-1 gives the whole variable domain GAGVSQSPRYKVAKRGQDVALRCDPISGHVSLFWYQQALGQGPEFLTYFQNEAQLDKSGLPSDRFFAERPEGSVSTLKIQRTQQEDSAVYLCASSSTRGSTEAFFGQGTRLTVV.

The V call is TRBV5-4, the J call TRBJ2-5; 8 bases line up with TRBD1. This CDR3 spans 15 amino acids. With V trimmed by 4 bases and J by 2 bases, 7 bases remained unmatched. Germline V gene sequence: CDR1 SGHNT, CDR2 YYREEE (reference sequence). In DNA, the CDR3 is TGTGCCAGCAGCCTTCGACAGGGGCGACAAGAGACCCAGTACTTC. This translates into CASSLRQGRQETQYF.

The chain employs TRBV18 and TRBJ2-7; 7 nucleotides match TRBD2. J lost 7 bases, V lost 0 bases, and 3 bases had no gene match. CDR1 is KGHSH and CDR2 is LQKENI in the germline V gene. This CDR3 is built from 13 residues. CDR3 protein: CASSPPGGGEQYV. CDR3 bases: TGTGCCAGCTCACCACCGGGGGGGGGTGAGCAGTACGTC.

CDR3 amino acids: CASSNDREPYYEQYF. In nucleotides, the CDR3 is TGTGCCAGCAGCAATGACAGGGAACCCTACTACGAGCAGTACTTC. J is TRBJ2-7 and V is TRBV5-5; 7 bases map to TRBD1. The V segment lost 4 bases and the J segment 3 bases; nucleotides outside the gene matches: 10. This CDR3 is 15 amino acids long. Germline loops: CDR1 SGHKS, CDR2 YYEKEE (reference sequence).